Listed below are T cell receptor beta chains from one sample, sequenced in a study of cytomegalovirus exposure and HLA in healthy donors. Sequencing was performed with immunoSEQ multiplex PCR; in TCRdb, only in-frame clones are kept and a portion is missing. The top ten hold more than 15% of the sample, which has about 90,000 clones, 65% to 80% seen once. The specimen sequenced was PBMCs. The receptors derive from a woman under 30 in good health and CMV-seropositive. The CDR3 runs from the conserved cysteine through the conserved F or W. A D gene is named only where the DNA matches it firmly. Part of the rows lack a size; the others show once, few, many or a class for expanded clones.

clone_size	v_call	j_call	d_call	cdr3_nt	cdr3_aa
few	TRBV7-8	TRBJ2-1	TRBD2	TGTGCCAGCAGCCGGACTAGCGTGCACAATGAGCAGTTCTTC	CASSRTSVHNEQFF
-	TRBV9	TRBJ2-5	TRBD2	TGTGCCAGCAGCCACCCGGGGGATAGCGGGGGGTCGGAGACCCAGTACTTC	CASSHPGDSGGSETQYF
-	TRBV10-1	TRBJ2-7	TRBD1	TGCGCCAGCAGTGGGGGCGGGGGGACAGGGGCCTACGAGCAGTACTTC	CASSGGGGTGAYEQYF
-	TRBV5-5	TRBJ2-5	TRBD2	TGTGCCAGCAGTAGCGGGGTAATAGAGACCCAGTACTTC	CASSSGVIETQYF
-	TRBV27	TRBJ2-6	TRBD1	TGTGCCAGCAGTCCGTCGACAGGGGGCGCTGGGGCCAACGTCCTGACTTTC	CASSPSTGGAGANVLTF
-	TRBV15	TRBJ2-2	-	TGTGCCACCAGCATCCGGTTGGGCAGCGGGGAGCTGTTTTTT	CATSIRLGSGELFF
-	TRBV11-2	TRBJ2-5	-	TGTGCCAGCAGCTTTGCGGGACTCCAAGAGACCCAGTACTTC	CASSFAGLQETQYF
-	TRBV2	TRBJ2-3	TRBD2	TGTGCCAGCAGTGTGGGCGGGGGGGGCACAGATACGCAGTATTTT	CASSVGGGGTDTQYF
-	TRBV18	TRBJ2-1	-	TGTGCCAGCTCACTCCGGGGTAATGAGCAGTTCTTC	CASSLRGNEQFF
-	TRBV6-4	TRBJ2-3	TRBD2	TGTGCCAGCAGCCACACCGGGACTAGCGGTGATACGCAGTATTTT	CASSHTGTSGDTQYF
-	TRBV7-9	TRBJ2-3	TRBD1	TGTGCCAGCAGGTCAGACAGGGGGCAAAGAGATACGCAGTATTTT	CASRSDRGQRDTQYF
-	TRBV6-5	TRBJ1-1	-	TGTGCCAGCAGTTACGGCAGGGGAATCAAGAACACTGAAGCTTTCTTT	CASSYGRGIKNTEAFF
-	TRBV29-1	TRBJ1-2	-	TGCAGCGTTGTAGGGGTCCATGGCTACACCTTC	CSVVGVHGYTF
once	TRBV7-8	TRBJ2-1	-	TGTGCCAGCAGCTTACCAGGGGCCTACAATGAGCAGTTCTTC	CASSLPGAYNEQFF
-	TRBV7-3	TRBJ1-5	-	TGTGCCAGCAGCTTAAACAGGGATCAGCCCCAGCATTTT	CASSLNRDQPQHF
-	TRBV19	TRBJ2-3	-	TGTGCCAGCGCCGCGGAGTTCCCAGATACGCAGTATTTT	CASAAEFPDTQYF
-	TRBV27	TRBJ2-7	TRBD1	TGTGCCAGCAGTTTCTCCGGGACAGGGGGCACCTTACTACGGGAGCAGTACTTC	CASSFSGTGGTLLREQYF
few	TRBV9	TRBJ1-2	-	TGTGCCAGCAGCGCCAGGGGTTCCTCTAACTATGGCTACACCTTC	CASSARGSSNYGYTF
-	TRBV10-3	TRBJ1-6	-	TGTGCCATCAGTGATTCGACAGGAGCAAGTTCACCCCTCCACTTT	CAISDSTGASSPLHF
-	TRBV18	TRBJ1-5	-	TGTGCCAGCTCACCACCGGGCCAGCCCCAGCATTTT	CASSPPGQPQHF
few	TRBV11-2	TRBJ1-5	-	TGTGCCAGCAGCTTAGATGGCCGCCTGAATCAGCCCCAGCATTTT	CASSLDGRLNQPQHF
-	TRBV9	TRBJ2-5	-	TGTGCCAGCAGCGTAGAATCGGAGACCCAGTACTTC	CASSVESETQYF
-	TRBV7-3	TRBJ1-1	-	TGTGCCAGCAGCTTAGACTCGTTTGGTGAAGCTTTCTTT	CASSLDSFGEAFF
-	TRBV7-9	TRBJ2-2	TRBD2	TGTGCCAGCAGCTCCCCGGGGGGGGCGGCCGGGGAGCTGTTTTTT	CASSSPGGAAGELFF
-	TRBV5-1	TRBJ2-7	-	TGCGCCAGCAGCTCGGGTAGTGTCGGTAACTCCTACGAGCAGTACTTC	CASSSGSVGNSYEQYF
-	TRBV5-6	TRBJ2-7	-	TGTGCCAGCAGCTTGTATCGTCCGGCAGGGGACTCCTACGAGCAGTACTTC	CASSLYRPAGDSYEQYF
-	TRBV27	TRBJ2-5	-	TGTGCCAGCAGTTTAGGCCCCCGCCAAGAGACCCAGTACTTC	CASSLGPRQETQYF
-	TRBV27	TRBJ1-2	TRBD1	TGTGCCAGCAGTTTAGGGGGCCCTCAGGGGGCTCGGTATGGCTACACCTTC	CASSLGGPQGARYGYTF
once	TRBV4-2	TRBJ2-3	TRBD2	TGTGCCAGCAGCCAAGATAGGCTAGCGGGGACACGCACAGATACGCAGTATTTT	CASSQDRLAGTRTDTQYF
few	TRBV7-9	TRBJ2-5	-	TGTGCCAGCAGCCTCCTCAGGGGTGAGACCCAGTACTTC	CASSLLRGETQYF
-	TRBV6-5	TRBJ1-5	-	TGTGCCAGCAGGCAGGGACAATTGGGGCAGCCCCAGCATTTT	CASRQGQLGQPQHF
-	TRBV6-4	TRBJ2-1	TRBD2	TGTGCCAGCAGCGTTACTAGCGGGAGGTCCGATGAGCAGTTCTTC	CASSVTSGRSDEQFF
few	TRBV25-1	TRBJ1-4	-	TGTGCCAGTTATGGCACCCTCAATGAAAAACTGTTTTTT	CASYGTLNEKLFF
-	TRBV7-3	TRBJ2-5	-	TGTGCCAGCAGCTCCCCGACAGAACAAGAGACCCAGTACTTC	CASSSPTEQETQYF
-	TRBV12-5	TRBJ1-3	TRBD1	TGTGCTAGTGGTTCAACCGGGACAGGGGATCCTGGAAACACCATATATTTT	CASGSTGTGDPGNTIYF
large	TRBV13	TRBJ2-5	TRBD1	TGTGCCAGCAGCTTAGGAGGACAGGGGCCGAGAGAGACCCAGTACTTC	CASSLGGQGPRETQYF
-	TRBV7-3	TRBJ2-7	TRBD2	TGTGCCAGCAGCCCCGGACTAGTTTACGAGCAGTACTTC	CASSPGLVYEQYF
-	TRBV6-6	TRBJ2-1	-	TGTGCCAGCAGTTATTACGACAGGAACAATGAGCAGTTCTTC	CASSYYDRNNEQFF
few	TRBV19	TRBJ2-7	-	TGTGCCAGTAGTATAGTAGGGAGCGCCTACGAGCAGTACTTC	CASSIVGSAYEQYF
-	TRBV6-1	TRBJ1-2	-	TGTGCCAGCAGTGAAGGAGGGCGGGACTATGTCTACACCTTC	CASSEGGRDYVYTF
-	TRBV7-9	TRBJ2-2	-	TGTTCCAGCACGCCTGAGCAGGGGCAGACCGGGGAGCTGTTTTTT	CSSTPEQGQTGELFF
-	TRBV6-6	TRBJ2-7	-	TGTGCCAGCACCACCGGGGTGGGCGAGCAGTACTTC	CASTTGVGEQYF
-	TRBV14	TRBJ1-2	TRBD1	TGTGCCAGCAGCCAACGGGGGACAGCGACCTTC	CASSQRGTATF
-	TRBV7-9	TRBJ2-1	-	TGTGCCAGCACTCTTAGCAATGAGCAGTTCTTC	CASTLSNEQFF
-	TRBV19	TRBJ1-1	TRBD1	TGTGCCAGTGGAACTTCAGGGGGAATGAACACTGAAGCTTTCTTT	CASGTSGGMNTEAFF
-	TRBV9	TRBJ2-2	-	TGTGCCAGCAGCCCCCGGTTGACTACGAACACCGGGGAGCTGTTTTTT	CASSPRLTTNTGELFF
-	TRBV29-1	TRBJ2-7	TRBD1	TGCAGCGTCATTGGACAGGCTCTCTACGAGCAGTACTTC	CSVIGQALYEQYF
once	TRBV7-2	TRBJ2-4	-	TGTGCCAGCAGCCTTAGACAACCAGGAAACATTCAGTACTTC	CASSLRQPGNIQYF
few	TRBV9	TRBJ2-1	TRBD2	TGTGCCAGCAGCGTAGACGCATTCCTAGCGGGAGGGCCGCATGAGCAGTTCTTC	CASSVDAFLAGGPHEQFF